The following is a T cell receptor beta chain sequence with its context. In the source study's methods: Using reference gene primer amplification, nucleated cell counts were estimated. Repertoires were generated with immunoSEQ multiplex PCR, while TCRdb's copy carries only in-frame clones and drops some. D and trimming were read from the DNA, whereas the V and J calls and clone size are those reported in that table. The sample shows roughly 250,000 clones, approximately 90% of them seen only once. These data belong to a study of blood T cell repertoires in COVID-19. Study background: Donors in the United States, Italy and Spain gave samples during acute or convalescent COVID-19. T cells, B-cell-depleted T cells, or PBMCs provided the cDNA or gDNA that served as material.

The CDR3 has 16 residues. Germline CDR1 MNHEY, CDR2 SVGAGI. The V end lost 2 bases, the J end lost 0 bases, and 10 bases lay between the germline ends. The chain uses TRBV6-5 and TRBJ2-2; weak D call: TRBD1 (6 bases). The material sequenced was peripheral blood. This TCR was sampled from a woman in her thirties or forties who had recovered from COVID-19. CDR3 protein: CASSYGSGANTGELFF. CDR3 DNA sequence: TGTGCCAGCAGTTACGGGTCAGGGGCGAACACCGGGGAGCTGTTTTTT.